These 21 T cell receptor beta chains came from one sample sequenced in a study of OX40 agonist ivuxolimab in advanced cancers. The protocol was immunoSEQ multiplex PCR, while the TCRdb copy is restricted to in-frame clones and leaves out a portion. The sample includes approximately 60,000 clones, approximately 85% of them seen just once. Here the sequenced sample was CD4+ or CD8+ T cells sorted from blood, taken in a trial of the OX40 agonist ivuxolimab. All receptors derive from an adult with an advanced solid tumor such as melanoma, head and neck, liver or kidney cancer.

The J gene is TRBJ2-2, the V gene TRBV18, with TRBD1 matching 7 bases. Germline trimming cut 6 bases from V and 7 bases from J; bases unmatched to any gene: 8. Germline lookup yields CDR1 KGHSH and CDR2 LQKENI. CDR3 length equals 14 residues. The CDR3: CASSQTGTVGELFF. CDR3 DNA sequence: TGTGCCAGCTCCCAAACGGGGACAGTCGGGGAGCTGTTTTTT.

J is TRBJ1-5 and V is TRBV14; D unresolved. The CDR3 spans 14 residues. Germline CDR1 and CDR2: SGHDN and FVKESK. V was cut by 1 base and J by 3 bases, with 7 bases left in between. The CDR3 DNA reads as TGTGCCAGCAGCCAAGGTAGCTACAATCAGCCCCAGCATTTT. The encoded protein is CASSQGSYNQPQHF.

This chain links TRBV5-4 with TRBJ2-7; 7 positions match TRBD1. V lost 2 bases to trimming and J lost 3 bases; unmatched junction nucleotides: 8. The CDR3 loop spans 15 amino acids. Germline V gives CDR1 SGHNT, CDR2 YYREEE (reference sequence). CDR3 DNA sequence: TGTGCCAGCAGCTTAGCGGCAGGGGGAAACTACGAGCAGTACTTC. It encodes CASSLAAGGNYEQYF.

This rearrangement joins TRBV29-1 to TRBJ1-1; maybe TRBD1 (5 bases). Germline V CDR1 and CDR2: SQVTM, ANQGSEA. The length of the CDR3 is 16 residues. V gave up 6 bases and J gave up 0 bases, with 20 bases separating them. This CDR3 is CSVTGRGSLMNTEAFF. CDR3 coding DNA: TGCAGCGTCACGGGTAGGGGCAGCCTAATGAACACTGAAGCTTTCTTT.

The V gene is TRBV5-1, the J gene TRBJ1-2, with a weak D call TRBD1 (5 bases). This CDR3 comprises 15 residues. V lost 0 bases to trimming and J lost 0 bases, with 9 bases between them. Looked up from germline, CDR1 is SGHRS and CDR2 is YFSETQ. The CDR3 sequence: CASSLEGISNYGYTF. CDR3 DNA sequence: TGCGCCAGCAGCTTGGAGGGGATTTCTAACTATGGCTACACCTTC.

V gene TRBV19 combines with J gene TRBJ1-2; unclear D gene. The CDR3 loop spans 14 amino acids. Deletions cut 0 bases from V and 4 bases from J, with 9 bases between. Germline-derived CDR1 and CDR2 are LNHDA and SQIVND (reference sequence). CDR3 residues: CASSIDPGGYGYTF. CDR3 nucleotides: TGTGCCAGTAGTATAGATCCAGGAGGCTATGGCTACACCTTC.

The J gene is TRBJ1-2, the V gene TRBV2; perhaps TRBD1 as D (6 bases). Trimming took off 1 base at V and 5 bases at J, with 17 bases between the two ends. CDR1 is SNHLY, CDR2 FYNNEI, per germline. The CDR3 contains 16 residues. In DNA form, the CDR3 reads TGTGCCAGCAGTGAAGTAACAGGGAGAAGAAATTATGGCTACACCTTC. Its protein product is CASSEVTGRRNYGYTF.

The rearrangement joins TRBV4-1 to TRBJ1-6; D unclear. The CDR3 spans 17 residues. The V gene's germline CDR1 is MGHRA and CDR2 YSYEKL. V shed 4 bases and J shed 0 bases, with 13 bases lying between them. The CDR3 reads CASSLQWVNSYNSPLHF. The CDR3 DNA sequence: TGCGCCAGCAGCCTCCAGTGGGTAAACTCCTATAATTCACCCCTCCACTTT.

This clone turned up a few times. This chain uses TRBV5-5 with TRBJ2-2; tentatively, D is TRBD2 (5 bases). Germline CDR1 and CDR2: SGHKS and YYEKEE (reference sequence). The V end lost 2 bases, the J end lost 1 base, and 12 bases lay between the germline ends. This CDR3 contains 16 residues. The CDR3 nucleotides read TGTGCCAGCAGCTTCGCTGCGGGTCGGAACACCGGGGAGCTGTTTTTT. This codes for CASSFAAGRNTGELFF.

Within the sample, this clone is medium-sized. V and J are TRBV7-8 and TRBJ2-7; D not certain. The germline gives CDR1 SGHVS, CDR2 FQNEAQ. V was pared by 3 bases and J by 2 bases, with 2 bases between. CDR3 length equals 11 residues. The DNA for the CDR3 is TGTGCCAGCAGCTTCACCTACGAGCAGTACTTC. This sequence encodes CASSFTYEQYF. Drawing the rest from reference TRBV7-8 and TRBJ2-7, the complete variable domain is GAGVSQSPRYKVAKRGQDVALRCDPISGHVSLFWYQQALGQGPEFLTYFQNEAQLDKSGLPSDRFFAERPEGSVSTLKIQRTQQEDSAVYLCASSFTYEQYFGPGTRLTVT.

The chain combines TRBV28 with TRBJ2-7; 7 bases line up with TRBD1. Germline V lookup: CDR1 MDHEN, CDR2 SYDVKM. The CDR3 covers 11 residues. The V and J ends lost 4 bases and 9 bases, in that order; junction bases with no gene match: 3. CDR3 sequence reads: CASSYRGRQYF. CDR3 DNA sequence: TGTGCCAGCAGTTACAGGGGCAGGCAGTACTTC.

The V and J genes are TRBV28 and TRBJ2-7; D not certain. The CDR3 length is 12 residues. CDR1 is MDHEN and CDR2 is SYDVKM in the germline V gene. Trimming pared 6 bases from V and 7 bases from J, leaving 13 bases between. The CDR3 is CASSPDPWEQYF. The CDR3 DNA reads TGTGCCAGCAGCCCGGACCCATGGGAGCAGTACTTC.

This clone was seen once. J is TRBJ1-3 and V is TRBV5-1; D gene uncertain. V gave up 0 bases and J gave up 4 bases, with 11 bases separating them. Germline V gene sequence: CDR1 SGHRS, CDR2 YFSETQ. This CDR3 comprises 15 residues. The chain's CDR3 is CASSLGPERGNTIYF. CDR3 sequence (DNA): TGCGCCAGCAGCTTGGGACCAGAGAGGGGAAACACCATATATTTT. The full variable domain, with the rest looked up from reference TRBV5-1 and TRBJ1-3, is KAGVTQTPRYLIKTRGQQVTLSCSPISGHRSVSWYQQTPGQGLQFLFEYFSETQRNKGNFPGRFSGRQFSNSRSEMNVSTLELGDSALYLCASSLGPERGNTIYFGEGSWLTVV.

The CDR3 sequence is CASSDPRTYGYTF. The CDR3 DNA follows: TGTGCCAGCAGTGACCCCAGGACCTATGGCTACACCTTC. The genes are TRBV6-1 and TRBJ1-2; no firm D call. The V end lost 3 bases, the J end lost 4 bases, and 9 bases lay between the germline ends. The CDR3 is made up of 13 amino acids. Looked up from germline, CDR1 is MNHNS and CDR2 is SASEGT.

In nucleotides, the CDR3 is TGTGCCAGTAGTCCAGGGACGGGGACAGATACGCAGTATTTT. Translated, it gives CASSPGTGTDTQYF. The genes are TRBV19 and TRBJ2-3, with D tentatively TRBD1 or TRBD2 (5 bases each). This CDR3 region has 14 residues. The V end was cut by 5 bases, the J end by 3 bases, with 12 bases between. Per germline, CDR1 LNHDA and CDR2 SQIVND (reference sequence).

The chain carries TRBV7-2 and TRBJ1-1; D is perhaps TRBD1 (5 bases). The CDR3 sequence is 14 residues long. V lost 2 bases and J 2 bases, leaving 9 bases between the germline ends. CDR1 is SGHTA and CDR2 is FQGNSA in the germline V gene. The CDR3 region is CASSLRQSNTEAFF. Here the CDR3 DNA reads TGTGCCAGCAGCTTAAGACAGTCTAACACTGAAGCTTTCTTT.

This rearrangement joins TRBV18 to TRBJ2-2; unclear D gene. V lost 1 base and J lost 2, with 11 bases in between. This CDR3 has 16 amino acids. The germline gives CDR1 KGHSH, CDR2 LQKENI. The CDR3, as DNA: TGTGCCAGCTCACCACTTTCACAGCCCAACACCGGGGAGCTGTTTTTT. It is translated as CASSPLSQPNTGELFF.

Ten or more counts support this clone. The chain has TRBV30 and TRBJ1-6, with 8 bases identical to TRBD1. With V trimmed by 3 bases and J by 9 bases, 10 bases remained unmatched. The CDR3 is 15 amino acids. In germline, CDR1 is GTSNPN, CDR2 SVGIG (reference sequence). The CDR3 protein is CAWRTQGADSSPLHF. CDR3 nucleotides: TGTGCCTGGAGAACCCAGGGGGCTGATAGTTCACCCCTCCACTTT.

In regard to this clone: Germline and junction disagree at one end, which may indicate a read error. The chain couples TRBV7-7 to TRBJ2-2; D remains unclear. The CDR3 is 16 residues long. Germline lookup yields CDR1 SSHAT and CDR2 FNYEAQ (reference sequence). The CDR3 sequence: CASSSFSGKGTGELFF. CDR3 nucleotide sequence: TGTGCTAGCAGCTCCTTTAGTGGAAAGGGCACCGGGGAGCTGTTTTTT.

The rearrangement joins TRBV12-5 to TRBJ1-5; no clear D gene. This CDR3 contains 16 residues. Germline CDR1 reads LGHNT; CDR2 reads FRNRAP. Trimming stripped 0 bases from V and 6 bases from J, with 15 bases between. For the CDR3, the DNA is TGTGCTAGTGGTTTGGTACGAGGCGGAGGCCCTCAGCCCCAGCATTTT. Translation: CASGLVRGGGPQPQHF.

V and J are TRBV27 and TRBJ2-7; D is unclear. The V and J ends lost 9 bases and 2 bases respectively, with 17 bases between them. Germline CDR1 MNHEY, CDR2 SMNVEV (reference sequence). There are 14 residues in the CDR3. CDR3 in amino acids: CASSNGAGPYEQYF. The DNA for the CDR3 is TGTGCCAGTTCCAACGGAGCCGGACCCTACGAGCAGTACTTC.